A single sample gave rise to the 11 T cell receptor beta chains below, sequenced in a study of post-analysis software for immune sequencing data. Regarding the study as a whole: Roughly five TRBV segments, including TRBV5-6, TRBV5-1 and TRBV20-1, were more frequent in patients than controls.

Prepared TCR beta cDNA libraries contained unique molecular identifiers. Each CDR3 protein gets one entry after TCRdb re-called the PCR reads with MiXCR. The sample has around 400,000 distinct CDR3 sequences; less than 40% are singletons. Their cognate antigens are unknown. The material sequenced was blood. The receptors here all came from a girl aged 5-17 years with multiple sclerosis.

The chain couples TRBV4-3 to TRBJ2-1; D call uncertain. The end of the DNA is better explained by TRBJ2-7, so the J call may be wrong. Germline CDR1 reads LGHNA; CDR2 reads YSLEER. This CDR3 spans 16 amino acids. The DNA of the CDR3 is TGCGCCAGCAGCCAAGAGCTAGGAGCAACCTACAATGAGCAGTACTTC. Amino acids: CASSQELGATYNEQYF.

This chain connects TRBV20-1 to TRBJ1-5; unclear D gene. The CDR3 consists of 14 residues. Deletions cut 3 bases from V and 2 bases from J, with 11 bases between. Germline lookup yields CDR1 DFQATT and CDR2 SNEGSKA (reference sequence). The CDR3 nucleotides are TGCAGTGCTAGTCGCGGGCAGGGCAATCAGCCCCAGCATTTT. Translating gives CSASRGQGNQPQHF.

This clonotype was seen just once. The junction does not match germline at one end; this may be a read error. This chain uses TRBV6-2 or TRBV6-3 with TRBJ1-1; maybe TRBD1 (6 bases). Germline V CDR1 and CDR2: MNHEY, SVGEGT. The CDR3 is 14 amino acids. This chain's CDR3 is CASSYSGGLTEAFF. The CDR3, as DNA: TGCGCCAGCAGTTACTCGGGGGGGCTCACTGAAGCTTTCTTT.

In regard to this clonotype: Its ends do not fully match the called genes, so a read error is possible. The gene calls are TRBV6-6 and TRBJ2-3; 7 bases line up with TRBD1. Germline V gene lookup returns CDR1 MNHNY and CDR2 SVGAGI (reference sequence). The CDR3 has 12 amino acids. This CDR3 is CAGSLQGDTQYF. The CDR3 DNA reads TGTGCCGGCAGCCTACAGGGGGATACGCAGTATTTT.

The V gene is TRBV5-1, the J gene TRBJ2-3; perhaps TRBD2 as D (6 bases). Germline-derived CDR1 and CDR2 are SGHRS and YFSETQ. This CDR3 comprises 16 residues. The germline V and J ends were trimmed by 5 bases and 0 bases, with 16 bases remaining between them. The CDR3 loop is CASSSAVGGSTDTQYF. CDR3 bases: TGCGCCAGCAGTTCCGCGGTGGGGGGAAGCACAGATACGCAGTATTTT.

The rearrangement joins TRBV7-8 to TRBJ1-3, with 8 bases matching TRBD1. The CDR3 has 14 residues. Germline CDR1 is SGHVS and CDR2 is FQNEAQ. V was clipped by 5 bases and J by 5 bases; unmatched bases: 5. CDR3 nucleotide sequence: TGTGCCAGCAGCCCCGGACAGGGCAGAAACACCATATATTTT. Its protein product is CASSPGQGRNTIYF. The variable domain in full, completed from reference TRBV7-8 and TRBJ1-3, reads GAGVSQSPRYKVAKRGQDVALRCDPISGHVSLFWYQQALGQGPEFLTYFQNEAQLDKSGLPSDRFFAERPEGSVSTLKIQRTQQEDSAVYLCASSPGQGRNTIYFGEGSWLTVV.

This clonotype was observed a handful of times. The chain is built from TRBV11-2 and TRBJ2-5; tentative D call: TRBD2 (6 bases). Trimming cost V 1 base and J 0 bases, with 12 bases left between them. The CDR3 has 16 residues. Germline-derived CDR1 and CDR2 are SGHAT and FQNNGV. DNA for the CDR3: TGTGCCAGCAGCTTAGTCGCGGGGCTGTACCAAGAGACCCAGTACTTC. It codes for CASSLVAGLYQETQYF.

The CDR3 bases are TGCAGTGCTTCCTCCCCGGGACAGGAGAGTCAGCCCCAGCATTTT. Protein product: CSASSPGQESQPQHF. The chain employs TRBV20-1 and TRBJ1-5, with TRBD1 matching over 8 bases. Trimming removed 5 bases from V and 6 bases from J; junction bases left unmatched: 12. Germline CDR1 and CDR2: DFQATT and SNEGSKA (reference sequence). The CDR3 runs to 15 residues.

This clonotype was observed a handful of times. Here the CDR3 reads CASRTGTFYGYTF. The CDR3, as DNA: TGTGCCAGCAGGACCGGGACATTTTATGGCTACACCTTC. The chain combines TRBV28 with TRBJ1-2; a weak D match, TRBD1 (6 bases). CDR1 is MDHEN, CDR2 SYDVKM, per germline. CDR3 size: 13 residues. V was clipped by 6 bases and J by 5 bases, with 13 bases between them.

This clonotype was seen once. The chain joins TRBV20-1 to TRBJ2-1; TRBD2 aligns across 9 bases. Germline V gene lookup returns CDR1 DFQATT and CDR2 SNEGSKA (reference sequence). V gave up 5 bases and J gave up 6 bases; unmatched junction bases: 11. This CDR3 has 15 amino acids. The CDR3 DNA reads TGCAGTGCTCCTAGCGGGACCAATAAAGGCAATGAGCAGTTCTTC. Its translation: CSAPSGTNKGNEQFF.

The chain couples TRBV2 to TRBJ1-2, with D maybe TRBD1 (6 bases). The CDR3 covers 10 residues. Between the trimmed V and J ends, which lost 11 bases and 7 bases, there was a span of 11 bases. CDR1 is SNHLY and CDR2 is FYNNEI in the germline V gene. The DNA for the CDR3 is TGTGCCCGACAGGCGGCTGGCTACACCTTC. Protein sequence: CARQAAGYTF.